Listed below are T cell receptor beta chains from one sample, sequenced in a study of T cell responses to AZD1222 COVID-19 vaccine. Generated by immunoSEQ multiplex PCR, the TCRdb table keeps only in-frame clones and is missing some. Of some 83,000 clones listed, 75% to 90% are singletons. The material was peripheral blood, obtained 28 days after the second AZD1222 dose. The receptors come from an adult who received the AZD1222 COVID-19 vaccine. Each CDR3 is given with its conserved first and last residue. A D gene is named only where the DNA matches it firmly. Clone size appears in some rows only: once, few, many, or a class for an expanded clone.

J | size | V | D | length | DNA | CDR3
TRBJ2-3 | . | TRBV12-5 | TRBD1 | 15 | TGTGCTAGTGTACCCGGACAGGGGTTCACAGATACGCAGTATTTT | CASVPGQGFTDTQYF
TRBJ1-6 | . | TRBV6-1 | . | 17 | TGTGCCAGCAGTGGGGTACTAGGGGGATTGGAGATGTCACCCCTCCACTTT | CASSGVLGGLEMSPLHF
TRBJ2-2 | once | TRBV6-5 | . | 15 | TGTGCCAGCAGTTTCCAACAGGCTAACACCGGGGAGCTGTTTTTT | CASSFQQANTGELFF
TRBJ1-3 | . | TRBV2 | . | 13 | TGTGCCAGAGAAGCCAGGGATGGAAACACCATATATTTT | CAREARDGNTIYF
TRBJ2-1 | . | TRBV2 | . | 10 | TGTGCCAGCAGCCAGTTTGAGCAGTTCTTC | CASSQFEQFF
TRBJ2-3 | once | TRBV28 | TRBD2 | 15 | TGTGCCAGCAGTTCATTAGCGGGGGTAACAGATACGCAGTATTTT | CASSSLAGVTDTQYF
TRBJ1-2 | . | TRBV5-1 | . | 12 | TGCGCCAGCAGCCTGACAAACTATGGCTACACCTTC | CASSLTNYGYTF
TRBJ2-3 | . | TRBV3-1/TRBV3-2 | TRBD1 | 16 | TGTGCCAGCAGCCAAGTTGCAAGGCAGGGGGCAGATACGCAGTATTTT | CASSQVARQGADTQYF
TRBJ1-2 | . | TRBV28 | . | 13 | TGTGCCAGCAGTTTATTCAGGGTTAATGGCTACACCTTC | CASSLFRVNGYTF
TRBJ1-1 | few | TRBV11-3 | . | 14 | TGTGCCAGCAGCTTAACAGTAATGGGTACTGAAGCTTTCTTT | CASSLTVMGTEAFF
TRBJ1-1 | once | TRBV2 | TRBD1 | 15 | TGTGCCAGCAGTGAGGACAGGGTTAGTTTGACTGAAGCTTTCTTT | CASSEDRVSLTEAFF
TRBJ1-2 | . | TRBV5-6 | . | 14 | TGTGCCAGCAGACTCGAAGGGGTTAACTATGGCTACACCTTC | CASRLEGVNYGYTF
TRBJ1-2 | . | TRBV4-1 | . | 14 | TGCGCCAGCAGCCAGCCGACAGCTAACTATGGCTACACCTTC | CASSQPTANYGYTF
TRBJ1-2 | . | TRBV4-3 | . | 16 | TGCGCCAGCAGCCAAGAAGTAATGGGAATTGCGTTGGGCTACACCTTC | CASSQEVMGIALGYTF
TRBJ1-5 | . | TRBV30 | . | 14 | TGTGCCTGGACCCCCGGACAGTACAATCAGCCCCAGCATTTT | CAWTPGQYNQPQHF
TRBJ2-1 | . | TRBV28 | . | 13 | TGTGCCAGCAGTTTGCTAGCCGGCAGTGAGCAGTTCTTC | CASSLLAGSEQFF
TRBJ1-1 | few | TRBV18 | . | 14 | TGTGCCAGCTCACCACCGGGAAGGAACACTGAAGCTTTCTTT | CASSPPGRNTEAFF
TRBJ2-1 | . | TRBV5-1 | TRBD1 | 15 | TGCGCCAGCAGCTTGGGACAGGGGAGGAGGAATGAGCAGTTCTTC | CASSLGQGRRNEQFF
TRBJ2-7 | . | TRBV9 | . | 15 | TGTGCCAGCAGCCCCCGAGGGACTCTATCCTACGAGCAGTACTTC | CASSPRGTLSYEQYF
TRBJ1-5 | . | TRBV6-5 | . | 15 | TGTGCCAGCAGTTACCGGGCAGGGAACAATCAGCCCCAGCATTTT | CASSYRAGNNQPQHF
TRBJ2-3 | . | TRBV6-5 | . | 13 | TGTGCCAGCAGCCCAACGGGGAGTTCCGCGCAGTATTTT | CASSPTGSSAQYF
TRBJ2-7 | once | TRBV4-2 | TRBD2 | 15 | TGTGCCAGCAGCCAAGGTCTAGCGGGGACCTACGAGCAGTACTTC | CASSQGLAGTYEQYF
TRBJ2-4 | . | TRBV18 | TRBD2 | 16 | TGTGCCAGCTCAACGACTAGCGGGGGGGCGCTTAACATTCAGTACTTC | CASSTTSGGALNIQYF
TRBJ1-3 | . | TRBV10-3 | . | 15 | TGTGCCATCAGTGCAGACAGTGGCTCTGGAAACACCATATATTTT | CAISADSGSGNTIYF
TRBJ2-1 | . | TRBV19 | TRBD1 | 14 | TGTGCCAGTAGTACGCATCAGGGGGTAGGTGAGCAGTTCTTC | CASSTHQGVGEQFF
TRBJ2-7 | . | TRBV18 | . | 14 | TGTGCCAGCTCACCCTCTAGAAACCCCTACGAGCAGTACTTC | CASSPSRNPYEQYF
TRBJ2-1 | . | TRBV4-3 | TRBD1 | 14 | TGCGCCAGCAGCCAAGGGACAGGGACCAATGAGCAGTTCTTC | CASSQGTGTNEQFF
TRBJ1-2 | once | TRBV30 | . | 14 | TGTGCCTGGAGTCTCCTAACAGGTTTCTATGGCTACACCTTC | CAWSLLTGFYGYTF
TRBJ2-7 | . | TRBV10-3 | TRBD1 | 14 | TGTGCCATCAGGAGTTCGACAGGGCCTTACGAGCAGTACTTC | CAIRSSTGPYEQYF
TRBJ2-1 | . | TRBV5-5 | TRBD2 | 18 | TGTGCCAGCAGCTTTCGACGTAGCGGGGGGGCCCACGGTAATGAGCAGTTCTTC | CASSFRRSGGAHGNEQFF
TRBJ2-7 | . | TRBV5-1 | . | 12 | TGCGCCAGCAGTTCCACATCTTACGAGCAGTACTTC | CASSSTSYEQYF
TRBJ1-5 | . | TRBV15 | . | 14 | TGTGCCACCAGCAGAGTAACGGGCAATCAGCCCCAGCATTTT | CATSRVTGNQPQHF
TRBJ1-6 | . | TRBV27 | . | 13 | TGTGCCAGCAGTCCTACATTTTATTCACCCCTCCACTTT | CASSPTFYSPLHF
TRBJ2-1 | once | TRBV19 | . | 15 | TGTGCCAGTAGTATTTGGGGGGACCTGGGTGTTGAGCAGTTCTTC | CASSIWGDLGVEQFF
TRBJ1-6 | . | TRBV6-4 | . | 14 | TGTGCCAGCAGTGATCGGGACGGGAATTCACCCCTCCACTTT | CASSDRDGNSPLHF
TRBJ1-1 | . | TRBV2 | TRBD1 | 16 | TGTGCCAGCAGTCGTCCCGGGACAGTTTCGAACACTGAAGCTTTCTTT | CASSRPGTVSNTEAFF
TRBJ1-4 | . | TRBV11-3 | TRBD1 | 15 | TGTGCCAGCAGCGGCCGGGACAGGGGCGGAGAAAAACTGTTTTTT | CASSGRDRGGEKLFF
TRBJ1-6 | . | TRBV6-4 | . | 14 | TGTGCCAGCAGCACACAAGGGGGGAATTCACCCCTCCACTTT | CASSTQGGNSPLHF
TRBJ2-1 | few | TRBV4-2 | TRBD2 | 18 | TGTGCCAGCAGCCAAGATGATATAAGCGGGGGGGCCTACAATGAGCAGTTCTTC | CASSQDDISGGAYNEQFF
TRBJ2-5 | . | TRBV18 | . | 14 | TGTGCCAGCTCTCTCTTCGGTGGGCGGGAGACCCAGTACTTC | CASSLFGGRETQYF
TRBJ2-7 | . | TRBV29-1 | . | 13 | TGCAGCGTTATTACAGGCGGGTCCTACGAGCAGTACTTC | CSVITGGSYEQYF